The rows below give T cell receptor beta chains drawn from one sample of a study of a mutant IDH1 vaccine in newly diagnosed glioma. The assay was immunoSEQ multiplex PCR, and TCRdb's table has in-frame clones only and misses some. The sample gives under 80,000 clones, 80% to 90% of which show up once; approximately 2.6% is in the top ten. Sequences were derived from PBMCs, sampled from a glioma patient treated with radiotherapy, temozolomide or both. These receptors came from a man aged 25 to 45 with glioma. CDR3s include the opening cysteine and the closing phenylalanine or tryptophan. Each record gives: V gene, clone size, D gene, J gene, CDR3 protein, CDR3 DNA. A D gene is named only where the DNA matches it firmly. Size is stated for part of the rows, as once, few or many counts, or as a class when the clone is expanded.

v_gene: TRBV19
abundance: NA
d_gene: NA
j_gene: TRBJ1-5
CDR3aa: CASSFVEGQSNQPQHF
CDR3nt: TGTGCCAGTAGTTTTGTAGAGGGGCAAAGCAATCAGCCCCAGCATTTT

v_gene: TRBV2
abundance: NA
d_gene: NA
j_gene: TRBJ1-1
CDR3aa: CASSKIDTEAFF
CDR3nt: TGTGCCAGCAGTAAGATTGACACTGAAGCTTTCTTT

v_gene: TRBV2
abundance: NA
d_gene: NA
j_gene: TRBJ1-5
CDR3aa: CASRAGLYQPQHF
CDR3nt: TGTGCCAGCAGGGCCGGCCTTTATCAGCCCCAGCATTTT

v_gene: TRBV5-1
abundance: few
d_gene: TRBD1
j_gene: TRBJ1-6
CDR3aa: CASSLGFGTEGRSALHF
CDR3nt: TGCGCCAGCAGCTTGGGATTCGGGACAGAGGGCCGGTCGGCCCTCCACTTT

v_gene: TRBV5-6
abundance: NA
d_gene: TRBD1
j_gene: TRBJ1-6
CDR3aa: CASSLVRDRTNSPLHF
CDR3nt: TGTGCCAGCAGCTTGGTTCGGGACAGGACGAATTCACCCCTCCACTTT

v_gene: TRBV11-2
abundance: NA
d_gene: NA
j_gene: TRBJ2-1
CDR3aa: CASSLQGRYNEQFF
CDR3nt: TGTGCCAGCAGCTTACAGGGTCGATACAATGAGCAGTTCTTC

v_gene: TRBV7-8
abundance: NA
d_gene: TRBD2
j_gene: TRBJ2-2
CDR3aa: CASSLGGLARVGELFF
CDR3nt: TGTGCCAGCAGCTTAGGAGGACTAGCCCGGGTGGGGGAGCTGTTTTTT

v_gene: TRBV7-9
abundance: NA
d_gene: TRBD1
j_gene: TRBJ1-2
CDR3aa: CASSSILTGQGVYGYTF
CDR3nt: TGTGCCAGCAGCTCGATACTGACTGGACAGGGCGTCTATGGCTACACCTTC

v_gene: TRBV4-1
abundance: NA
d_gene: NA
j_gene: TRBJ2-1
CDR3aa: CASSQEGQIYNEQFF
CDR3nt: TGCGCCAGCAGCCAAGAGGGGCAAATCTACAATGAGCAGTTCTTC

v_gene: TRBV5-1
abundance: NA
d_gene: NA
j_gene: TRBJ2-5
CDR3aa: CASSQQETQYF
CDR3nt: TGCGCCAGCAGCCAACAAGAGACCCAGTACTTC

v_gene: TRBV10-2
abundance: NA
d_gene: TRBD1
j_gene: TRBJ1-1
CDR3aa: CASSRGGTEAFF
CDR3nt: TGCGCCAGCAGCAGGGGGGGGACTGAAGCTTTCTTT

v_gene: TRBV7-2
abundance: NA
d_gene: TRBD1
j_gene: TRBJ1-1
CDR3aa: CASSLQGANTEAFF
CDR3nt: TGTGCCAGCAGCTTACAGGGGGCGAACACTGAAGCTTTCTTT

v_gene: TRBV9
abundance: NA
d_gene: TRBD1
j_gene: TRBJ1-3
CDR3aa: CASSSRDRGGGNTIYF
CDR3nt: TGTGCCAGCAGCTCCCGGGACAGGGGCGGTGGAAACACCATATATTTT

v_gene: TRBV9
abundance: NA
d_gene: NA
j_gene: TRBJ1-1
CDR3aa: CASSVMAGNTEAFF
CDR3nt: TGTGCCAGCAGCGTAATGGCGGGGAACACTGAAGCTTTCTTT

v_gene: TRBV15
abundance: NA
d_gene: NA
j_gene: TRBJ2-1
CDR3aa: CATSRDLGGGAHNEQFF
CDR3nt: TGTGCCACCAGCAGAGATCTAGGTGGGGGGGCCCACAATGAGCAGTTCTTC

v_gene: TRBV25-1
abundance: NA
d_gene: TRBD1
j_gene: TRBJ2-3
CDR3aa: CASSEDRFYTDTQYF
CDR3nt: TGTGCCAGCAGTGAGGACAGGTTTTACACAGATACGCAGTATTTT

v_gene: TRBV5-1
abundance: NA
d_gene: TRBD1
j_gene: TRBJ1-2
CDR3aa: CASSSDRLSGYTF
CDR3nt: TGCGCCAGCAGTTCGGACAGGTTGAGTGGCTACACCTTC

v_gene: TRBV13
abundance: NA
d_gene: TRBD1
j_gene: TRBJ2-4
CDR3aa: CASSALGGFAKNIQYF
CDR3nt: TGTGCCAGCAGCGCCCTAGGGGGCTTCGCCAAAAACATTCAGTACTTC

v_gene: TRBV18
abundance: NA
d_gene: NA
j_gene: TRBJ2-1
CDR3aa: CASSPTGSYNEQFF
CDR3nt: TGTGCCAGCTCACCAACAGGATCCTACAATGAGCAGTTCTTC

v_gene: TRBV30
abundance: NA
d_gene: TRBD1
j_gene: TRBJ1-5
CDR3aa: CASGGDSNQPQHF
CDR3nt: TGTGCCTCAGGGGGAGATAGCAATCAGCCCCAGCATTTT

v_gene: TRBV7-7
abundance: NA
d_gene: NA
j_gene: TRBJ2-5
CDR3aa: CASSSRIGPGETQYF
CDR3nt: TGTGCCAGCAGCTCTAGAATCGGACCTGGAGAGACCCAGTACTTC

v_gene: TRBV10-1
abundance: NA
d_gene: NA
j_gene: TRBJ1-1
CDR3aa: CASSESPGSYTEAFF
CDR3nt: TGCGCCAGCAGTGAGTCGCCAGGGAGCTACACTGAAGCTTTCTTT